The clone carrying this T cell receptor (beta chain) was recorded a few times. This sample is part of a study of patients and donors after allogeneic stem cell transplantation. Using its own MiXCR run on the RT-PCR reads, TCRdb lists one record per CDR3 protein. Found here are 800,000 to 1,000,000 distinct CDR3 sequences, 18% of them singletons; the top ten hold roughly 6%. This receptor was obtained from a human donor who was either an allogeneic HSCT recipient or a stem cell or donor lymphocyte infusion donor (not recorded which). It is not recorded whose cells these are; they may come from a transplant donor. Source material: blood, either unsorted or a sorted T cell fraction (not recorded which).

The CDR3 DNA is TGTGCCAGCAGCCTGCCGGGGACGAAGCAGTACTTC. It yields the protein CASSLPGTKQYF. The rearrangement joins TRBV28 to TRBJ2-7; TRBD1 or TRBD2 may be the D gene (5 bases each). This CDR3 has 12 residues. Germline CDR1 reads MDHEN; CDR2 reads SYDVKM. The V and J ends lost 6 bases and 8 bases respectively, with 14 bases between them.